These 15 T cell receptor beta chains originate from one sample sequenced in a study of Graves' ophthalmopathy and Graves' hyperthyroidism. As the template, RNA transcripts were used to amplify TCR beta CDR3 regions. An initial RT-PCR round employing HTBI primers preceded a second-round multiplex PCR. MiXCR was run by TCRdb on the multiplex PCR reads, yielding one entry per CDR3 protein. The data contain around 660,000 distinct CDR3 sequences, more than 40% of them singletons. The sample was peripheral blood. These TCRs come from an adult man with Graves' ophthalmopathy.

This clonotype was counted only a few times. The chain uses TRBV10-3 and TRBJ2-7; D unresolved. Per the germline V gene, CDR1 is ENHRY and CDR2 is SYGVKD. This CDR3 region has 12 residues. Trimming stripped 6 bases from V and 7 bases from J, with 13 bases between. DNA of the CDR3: TGTGCCATCAGCGCTTCGACTCGTGAGCAGTACTTC. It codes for CAISASTREQYF.

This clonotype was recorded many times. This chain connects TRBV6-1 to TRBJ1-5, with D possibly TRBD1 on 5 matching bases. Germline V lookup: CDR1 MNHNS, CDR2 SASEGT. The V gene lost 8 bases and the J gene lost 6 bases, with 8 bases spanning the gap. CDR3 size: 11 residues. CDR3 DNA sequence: TGTGCCAGCCAGGGTTTTCAGCCCCAGCATTTT. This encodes CASQGFQPQHF.

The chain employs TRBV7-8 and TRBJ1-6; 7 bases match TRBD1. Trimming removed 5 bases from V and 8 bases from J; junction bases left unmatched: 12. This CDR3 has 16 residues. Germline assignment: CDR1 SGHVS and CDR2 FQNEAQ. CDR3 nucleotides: TGTGCCAGCAGCCAATCCCCACAGGGGTTGGATTCACCCCTCCACTTT. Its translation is CASSQSPQGLDSPLHF.

In DNA, the CDR3 is TGCAGCGCCACCCGGACTAGCGGGGTGGAGACCCAGTACTTC. Translated: CSATRTSGVETQYF. This sequence joins TRBV29-1 and TRBJ2-5, with 12 positions matching TRBD2. The junction had 8 bases not matched to a gene; V was cut back by 7 bases and J by 5 bases. From germline, CDR1 is SQVTM and CDR2 ANQGSEA. CDR3 length: 14 amino acids.

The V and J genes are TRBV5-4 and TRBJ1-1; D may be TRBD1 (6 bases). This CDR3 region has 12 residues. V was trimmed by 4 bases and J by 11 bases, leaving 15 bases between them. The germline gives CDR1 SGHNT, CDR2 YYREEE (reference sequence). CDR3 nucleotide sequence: TGTGCCAGCAGCCCATCGGGACAAGATGCTTTCTTT. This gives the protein CASSPSGQDAFF.

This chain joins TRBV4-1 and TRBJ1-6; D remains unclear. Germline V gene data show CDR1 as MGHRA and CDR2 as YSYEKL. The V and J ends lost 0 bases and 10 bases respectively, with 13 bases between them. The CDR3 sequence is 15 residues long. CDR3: CASSQDDLKGSPLHF. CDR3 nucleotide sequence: TGCGCCAGCAGCCAAGATGACCTAAAAGGGTCACCCCTCCACTTT.

The CDR3 bases are TGTGCCATCAGTGAGCTGGGACAGAACTATGGCTACACCTTC. This encodes CAISELGQNYGYTF. The genes are TRBV10-3 and TRBJ1-2, with TRBD1 matching 7 bases. The CDR3 has 14 residues. J was trimmed by 2 bases and V by 2 bases; bases with no gene match: 2. The germline CDR1 and CDR2 sequences are ENHRY and SYGVKD.

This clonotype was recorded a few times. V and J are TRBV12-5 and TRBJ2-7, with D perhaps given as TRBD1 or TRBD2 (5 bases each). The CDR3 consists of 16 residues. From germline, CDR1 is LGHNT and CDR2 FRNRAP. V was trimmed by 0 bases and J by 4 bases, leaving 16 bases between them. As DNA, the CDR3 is TGTGCTAGTGGTTTGGTACTTGGAGAGGGGCCTTACGAGCAGTACTTC. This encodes CASGLVLGEGPYEQYF.

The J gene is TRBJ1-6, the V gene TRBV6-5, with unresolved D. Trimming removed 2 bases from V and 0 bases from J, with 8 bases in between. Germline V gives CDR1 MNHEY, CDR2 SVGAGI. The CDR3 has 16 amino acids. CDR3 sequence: CASSYRTSSYNSPLHF. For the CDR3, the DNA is TGTGCCAGCAGTTACAGGACTAGCTCCTATAATTCACCCCTCCACTTT.

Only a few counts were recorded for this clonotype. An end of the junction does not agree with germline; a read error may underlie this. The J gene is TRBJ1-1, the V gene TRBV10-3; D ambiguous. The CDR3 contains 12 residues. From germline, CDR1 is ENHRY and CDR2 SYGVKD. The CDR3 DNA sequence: TGTGCCAGCAGTGGCCCCTCCCTTGAAGCTTTCTTT. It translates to CASSGPSLEAFF.

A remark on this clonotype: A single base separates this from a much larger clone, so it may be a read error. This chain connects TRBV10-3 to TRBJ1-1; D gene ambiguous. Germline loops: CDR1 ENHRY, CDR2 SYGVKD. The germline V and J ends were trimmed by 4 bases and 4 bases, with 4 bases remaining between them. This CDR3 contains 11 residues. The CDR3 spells CAISATTEAFF. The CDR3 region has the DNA TGTGCCATCAGTGCTACCACTGAAGCTTTCTTT.

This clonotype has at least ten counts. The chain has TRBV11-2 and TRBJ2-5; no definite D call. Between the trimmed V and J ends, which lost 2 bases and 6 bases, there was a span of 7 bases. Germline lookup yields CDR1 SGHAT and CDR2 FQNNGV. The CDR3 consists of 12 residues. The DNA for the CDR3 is TGTGCCAGCAGCTTACCTCTTCAGACCCAGTACTTC. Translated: CASSLPLQTQYF.

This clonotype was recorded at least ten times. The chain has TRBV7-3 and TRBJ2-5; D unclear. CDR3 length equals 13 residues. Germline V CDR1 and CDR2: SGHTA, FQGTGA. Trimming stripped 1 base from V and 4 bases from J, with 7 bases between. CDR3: CASSLSHAETQYF. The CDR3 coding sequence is TGTGCCAGCAGCTTAAGTCATGCAGAGACCCAGTACTTC.

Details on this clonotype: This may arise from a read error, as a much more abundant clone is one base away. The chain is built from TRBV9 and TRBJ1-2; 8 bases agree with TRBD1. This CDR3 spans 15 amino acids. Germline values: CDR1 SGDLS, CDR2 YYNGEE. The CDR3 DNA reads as TGTGCCAACAGCGCCCGGGACAGGTACTTTGAGGGCTACACCTTC. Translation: CANSARDRYFEGYTF. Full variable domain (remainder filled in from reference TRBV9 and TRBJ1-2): DSGVTQTPKHLITATGQRVTLRCSPRSGDLSVYWYQQSLDQGLQFLIQYYNGEERAKGNILERFSAQQFPDLHSELNLSSLELGDSALYFCANSARDRYFEGYTFGSGTRLTVV.

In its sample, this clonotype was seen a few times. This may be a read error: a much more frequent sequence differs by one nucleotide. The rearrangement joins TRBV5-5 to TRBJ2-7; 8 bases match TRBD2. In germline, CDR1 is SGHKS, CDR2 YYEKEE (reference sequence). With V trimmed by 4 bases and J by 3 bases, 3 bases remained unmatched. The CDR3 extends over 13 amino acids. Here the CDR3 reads CASSTGTSYEQYF. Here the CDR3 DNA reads TGTGCCAGCAGCACCGGGACTAGCTACGAGCAGTACTTC. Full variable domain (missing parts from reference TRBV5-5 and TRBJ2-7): DAGVTQSPTHLIKTRGQQVTLRCSPISGHKSVSWYQQVLGQGPQFIFQYYEKEERGRGNFPDRFSARQFPNYSSELNVNALLLGDSALYLCASSTGTSYEQYFGPGTRLTVT.